This is a list of T cell receptor beta chains from one sample in a study of shared clonotypes between healthy human individuals. The protocol was immunoSEQ multiplex PCR, while the TCRdb copy is restricted to in-frame clones and leaves out a portion. There are approximately 350,000 clones in the sample; 90% to 98% occur only once, and about 0.32% lies in the top ten. Sequenced sample: memory CD8+ T cells sorted from blood. The receptor set was obtained from a man in his thirties or forties in good health. Each CDR3 is given with its conserved first and last residue. The order of the fields is J gene, CDR3 length, D gene, V gene, clone size, CDR3 protein, CDR3 DNA. The D gene is left open where the match is weak. The size field is filled for only some rows; it gives once, few, many or a size class.

>TRBJ1-1|13|.|TRBV7-9|.
CASSLNREYEAFF
TGTGCCAGCAGCCTTAACAGGGAATACGAAGCTTTCTTT
>TRBJ1-2|14|.|TRBV28|.
CASSFGRQNYGYTF
TGTGCCAGCAGTTTCGGTCGGCAAAACTATGGCTACACCTTC
>TRBJ2-5|13|.|TRBV5-1|.
CASSVDRRETQYF
TGCGCCAGCAGCGTTGACAGACGAGAGACCCAGTACTTC
>TRBJ2-3|20|TRBD2|TRBV19|.
CASSHPVGASGGPSTDTQYF
TGTGCCAGTAGCCACCCTGTAGGTGCTAGCGGAGGACCTAGCACAGATACGCAGTATTTT
>TRBJ1-2|15|TRBD1|TRBV6-5|.
CASRYRQGMIYGYTF
TGTGCCAGCAGATACCGACAGGGCATGATTTATGGCTACACCTTC
>TRBJ2-4|15|.|TRBV11-2|.
CVSSLSAGAKNIQYF
TGTGTCAGCAGCTTAAGCGCGGGGGCCAAAAACATTCAGTACTTC
>TRBJ1-2|12|.|TRBV7-8|.
CASSSYMDGYTF
TGTGCCAGCAGCTCTTACATGGATGGCTACACCTTC
>TRBJ1-1|10|.|TRBV28|.
CASGWTEAFF
TGTGCCAGCGGATGGACTGAAGCTTTCTTT
>TRBJ1-5|16|.|TRBV2|.
CASSGVRGPLNQPQHF
TGTGCCAGCAGTGGGGTTCGGGGGCCCCTTAATCAGCCCCAGCATTTT
>TRBJ1-5|13|.|TRBV30|.
CAWSVLGTQPQHF
TGTGCCTGGAGTGTACTCGGGACTCAGCCCCAGCATTTT
>TRBJ1-2|14|.|TRBV30|.
CACLPRDVERGYTF
TGTGCCTGTCTGCCCCGGGACGTCGAGCGGGGCTACACCTTC
>TRBJ2-3|15|.|TRBV5-1|.
CASRNGSARADTQYF
TGCGCCAGCAGGAACGGGAGCGCGAGGGCAGATACGCAGTATTTT
>TRBJ1-3|15|.|TRBV5-1|.
CASSLAGGSGNTIYF
TGCGCCAGCAGCTTGGCCGGGGGTTCTGGAAACACCATATATTTT
>TRBJ2-3|16|.|TRBV4-1|.
CASSQDSQRITDTQYF
TGCGCCAGCAGCCAAGACTCCCAGCGGATCACAGATACGCAGTATTTT
>TRBJ2-7|15|.|TRBV10-3|.
CAISNVVGRTYEQYF
TGTGCCATCAGTAATGTCGTTGGGAGGACCTACGAGCAGTACTTC
>TRBJ2-3|17|.|TRBV5-4|.
CASSRGARDGHTDTQYF
TGTGCCAGCAGCAGGGGAGCCCGGGACGGACACACAGATACGCAGTATTTT
>TRBJ1-2|15|.|TRBV11-2|.
CASSLREAGGYGYTF
TGTGCCAGCAGCTTAAGGGAGGCCGGGGGATATGGCTACACCTTC
>TRBJ2-7|15|TRBD2|TRBV6-1|.
CASSEPGLAGIEQYF
TGTGCCAGCAGTGAACCAGGACTAGCGGGAATCGAGCAGTACTTC
>TRBJ2-2|15|.|TRBV11-2|.
CASSWDLGAPGELFF
TGTGCCAGCAGCTGGGACCTCGGGGCACCCGGGGAGCTGTTTTTT
>TRBJ1-2|13|.|TRBV10-3|.
CAISEVRNYGYTF
TGTGCCATCAGTGAGGTCAGAAACTATGGCTACACCTTC
>TRBJ1-1|16|.|TRBV28|.
CASSSRQLPLVKEAFF
TGTGCCAGCAGTTCTCGACAGTTGCCCTTGGTTAAAGAAGCTTTCTTT
>TRBJ2-3|16|.|TRBV11-2|.
CASSLGARIGEDTQYF
TGTGCCAGCAGCTTAGGGGCCCGGATCGGAGAAGATACGCAGTATTTT
>TRBJ2-3|13|TRBD1|TRBV6-1|.
CASSEVRDSSKYF
TGTGCCAGCAGTGAAGTTCGGGACAGTTCTAAGTATTTT
>TRBJ2-7|15|TRBD2|TRBV4-2|once
CASSQDRSGSYEQYF
TGTGCCAGCAGCCAAGATCGAAGCGGGAGCTACGAGCAGTACTTC
>TRBJ2-3|15|TRBD2|TRBV11-2|.
CASSLLAGGPDTQYF
TGTGCCAGCAGCTTACTAGCGGGAGGGCCAGATACGCAGTATTTT
>TRBJ2-2|13|TRBD2|TRBV6-4|.
CARLAGDTGELFF
TGTGCCAGACTAGCGGGAGACACCGGGGAGCTGTTTTTT
>TRBJ2-3|16|TRBD2|TRBV5-6|.
CASSQATSGSTDTQYF
TGTGCCAGCAGCCAAGCGACTAGCGGGAGCACAGATACGCAGTATTTT
>TRBJ1-4|15|TRBD1|TRBV9|.
CASSGPGGASEKLFF
TGTGCCAGCAGCGGACCAGGGGGCGCGAGTGAAAAACTGTTTTTT
>TRBJ2-7|17|TRBD2|TRBV28|.
CASSTPSPGLAGFGQYF
TGTGCCAGCAGTACCCCTTCGCCGGGACTAGCGGGATTCGGGCAGTACTTC
>TRBJ2-3|11|.|TRBV19|.
CASSRADTQYF
TGTGCCAGTAGCCGAGCAGATACGCAGTATTTT
>TRBJ1-2|15|TRBD1|TRBV19|once
CASSRRTGSNYGYTF
TGTGCCAGTAGTCGACGGACAGGGTCCAACTATGGCTACACCTTC
>TRBJ2-1|16|.|TRBV14|.
CASSQVEPGPYNEQFF
TGTGCCAGCAGCCAAGTCGAACCGGGACCCTACAATGAGCAGTTCTTC
>TRBJ1-2|15|.|TRBV27|once
CASLALGGGGGGYTF
TGTGCCAGCTTAGCATTGGGGGGCGGGGGCGGTGGCTACACCTTC
>TRBJ1-2|16|.|TRBV27|.
CASSTKLGYKDYGYTF
TGTGCCAGCAGTACAAAACTCGGCTACAAGGACTATGGCTACACCTTC
>TRBJ2-7|15|.|TRBV14|.
CASSQAIGAPYEQYF
TGTGCCAGCAGCCAAGCGATAGGGGCCCCCTACGAGCAGTACTTC
>TRBJ2-5|15|.|TRBV4-1|.
CASSQVGSGRETQYF
TGCGCCAGCAGCCAAGTGGGTAGCGGCCGTGAGACCCAGTACTTC
>TRBJ2-7|13|.|TRBV18|.
CASSPETLYEQYF
TGTGCCAGCTCACCAGAGACACTCTACGAGCAGTACTTC
>TRBJ1-5|16|.|TRBV4-2|.
CASSDDGLYSNQPQHF
TGTGCCAGCAGCGACGACGGACTGTATAGCAATCAGCCCCAGCATTTT
>TRBJ2-1|11|.|TRBV6-6|.
CASSPDNEQFF
TGTGCCAGCAGTCCTGACAATGAGCAGTTCTTC
>TRBJ2-7|12|.|TRBV19|.
CASSIPGSEQYF
TGTGCCAGTAGTATTCCGGGGAGCGAGCAGTACTTC
>TRBJ1-1|12|.|TRBV19|.
CASSQGNTEAFF
TGTGCCAGTTCCCAGGGAAACACTGAAGCTTTCTTT
>TRBJ2-1|14|.|TRBV18|.
CASSPGDGYNEQFF
TGTGCCAGCTCACCCGGGGACGGGTACAATGAGCAGTTCTTC
>TRBJ2-7|15|TRBD2|TRBV27|.
CASSLGLAGVDEQYF
TGTGCCAGCAGTTTGGGTCTAGCGGGAGTAGACGAGCAGTACTTC
>TRBJ2-1|16|TRBD2|TRBV19|.
CASSGSSGSPLDEQFF
TGTGCCAGTAGTGGCTCTAGCGGGAGCCCTTTGGATGAGCAGTTCTTC
>TRBJ2-3|12|.|TRBV2|.
CASRLGEDTQYF
TGTGCCAGCAGGTTAGGGGAAGATACGCAGTATTTT